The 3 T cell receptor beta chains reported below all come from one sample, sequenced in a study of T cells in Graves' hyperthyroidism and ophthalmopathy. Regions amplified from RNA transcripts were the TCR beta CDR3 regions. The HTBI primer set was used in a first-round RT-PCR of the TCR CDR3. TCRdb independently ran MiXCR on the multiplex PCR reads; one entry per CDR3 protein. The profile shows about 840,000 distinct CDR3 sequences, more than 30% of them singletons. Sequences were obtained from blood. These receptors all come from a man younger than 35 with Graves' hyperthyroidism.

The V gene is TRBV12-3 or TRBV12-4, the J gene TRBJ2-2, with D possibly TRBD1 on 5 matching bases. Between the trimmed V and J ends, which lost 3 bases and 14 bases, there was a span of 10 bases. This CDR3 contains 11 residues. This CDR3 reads CASSFGAGLFF. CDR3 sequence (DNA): TGTGCCAGCAGTTTTGGGGCTGGACTGTTTTTT.

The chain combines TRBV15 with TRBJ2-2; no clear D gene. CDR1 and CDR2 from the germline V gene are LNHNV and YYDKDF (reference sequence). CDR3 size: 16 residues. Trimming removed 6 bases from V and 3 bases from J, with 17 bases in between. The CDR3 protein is CATRMTPQRDTGELFF. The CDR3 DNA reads TGTGCCACCAGAATGACACCCCAAAGAGACACCGGGGAGCTGTTTTTT.

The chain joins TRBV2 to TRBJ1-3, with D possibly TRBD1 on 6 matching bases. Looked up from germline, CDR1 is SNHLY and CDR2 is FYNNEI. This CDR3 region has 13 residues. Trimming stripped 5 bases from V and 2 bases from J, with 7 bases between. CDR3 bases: TGTGCCAGCAGTAGGGACACTGGAAACACCATATATTTT. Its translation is CASSRDTGNTIYF.